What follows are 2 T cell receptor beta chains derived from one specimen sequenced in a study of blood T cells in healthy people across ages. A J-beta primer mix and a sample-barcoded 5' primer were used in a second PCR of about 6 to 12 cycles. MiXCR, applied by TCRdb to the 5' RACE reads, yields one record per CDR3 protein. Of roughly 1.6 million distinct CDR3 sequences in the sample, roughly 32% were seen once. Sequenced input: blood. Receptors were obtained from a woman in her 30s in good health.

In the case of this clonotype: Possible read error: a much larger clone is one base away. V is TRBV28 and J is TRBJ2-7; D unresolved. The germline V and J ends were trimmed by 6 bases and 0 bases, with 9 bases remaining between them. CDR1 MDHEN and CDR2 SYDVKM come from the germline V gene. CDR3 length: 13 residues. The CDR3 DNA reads TGTGCCAGCAGGAGACTGGACTCCTACGAGCAGTACTTC. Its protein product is CASRRLDSYEQYF.

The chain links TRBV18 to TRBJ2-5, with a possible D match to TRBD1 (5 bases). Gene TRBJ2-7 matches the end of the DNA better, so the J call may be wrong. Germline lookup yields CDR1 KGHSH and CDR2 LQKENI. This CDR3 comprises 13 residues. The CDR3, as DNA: TGTGCCAGCTCAGTAGGGGCAAACTACGAGCAGTACTTC. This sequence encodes CASSVGANYEQYF.